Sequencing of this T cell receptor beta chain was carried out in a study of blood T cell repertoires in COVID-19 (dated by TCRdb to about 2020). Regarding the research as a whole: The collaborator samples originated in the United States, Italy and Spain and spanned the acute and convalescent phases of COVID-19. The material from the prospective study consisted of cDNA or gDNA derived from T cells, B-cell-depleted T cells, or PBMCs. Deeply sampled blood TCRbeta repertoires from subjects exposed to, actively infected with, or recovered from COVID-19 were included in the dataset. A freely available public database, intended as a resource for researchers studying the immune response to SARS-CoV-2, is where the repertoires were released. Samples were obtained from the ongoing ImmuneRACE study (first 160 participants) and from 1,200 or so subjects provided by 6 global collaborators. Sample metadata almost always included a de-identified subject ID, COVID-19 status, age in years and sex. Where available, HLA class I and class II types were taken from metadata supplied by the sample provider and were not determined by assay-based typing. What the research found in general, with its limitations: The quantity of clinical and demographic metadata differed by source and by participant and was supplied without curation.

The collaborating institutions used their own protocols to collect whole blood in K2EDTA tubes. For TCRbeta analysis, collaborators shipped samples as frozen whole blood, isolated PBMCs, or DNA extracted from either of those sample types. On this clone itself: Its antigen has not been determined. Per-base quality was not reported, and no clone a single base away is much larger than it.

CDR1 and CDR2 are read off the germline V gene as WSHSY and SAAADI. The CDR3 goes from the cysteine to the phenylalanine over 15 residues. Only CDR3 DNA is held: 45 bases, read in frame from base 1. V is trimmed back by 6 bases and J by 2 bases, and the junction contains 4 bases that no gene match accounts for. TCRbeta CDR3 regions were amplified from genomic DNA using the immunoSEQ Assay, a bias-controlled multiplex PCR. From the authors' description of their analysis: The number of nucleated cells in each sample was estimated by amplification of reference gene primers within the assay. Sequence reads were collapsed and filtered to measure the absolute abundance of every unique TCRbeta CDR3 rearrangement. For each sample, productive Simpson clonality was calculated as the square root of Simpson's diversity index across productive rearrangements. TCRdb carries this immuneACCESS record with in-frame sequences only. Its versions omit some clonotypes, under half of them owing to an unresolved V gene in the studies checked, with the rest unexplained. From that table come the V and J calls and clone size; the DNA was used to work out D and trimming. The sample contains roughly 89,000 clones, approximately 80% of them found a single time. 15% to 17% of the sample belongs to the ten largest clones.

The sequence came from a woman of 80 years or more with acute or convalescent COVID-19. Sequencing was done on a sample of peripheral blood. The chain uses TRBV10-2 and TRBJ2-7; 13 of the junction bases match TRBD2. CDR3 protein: CASSPGLAGPYEQYF. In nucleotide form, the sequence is TGCGCCAGCAGCCCGGGACTAGCGGGGCCCTACGAGCAGTACTTC.